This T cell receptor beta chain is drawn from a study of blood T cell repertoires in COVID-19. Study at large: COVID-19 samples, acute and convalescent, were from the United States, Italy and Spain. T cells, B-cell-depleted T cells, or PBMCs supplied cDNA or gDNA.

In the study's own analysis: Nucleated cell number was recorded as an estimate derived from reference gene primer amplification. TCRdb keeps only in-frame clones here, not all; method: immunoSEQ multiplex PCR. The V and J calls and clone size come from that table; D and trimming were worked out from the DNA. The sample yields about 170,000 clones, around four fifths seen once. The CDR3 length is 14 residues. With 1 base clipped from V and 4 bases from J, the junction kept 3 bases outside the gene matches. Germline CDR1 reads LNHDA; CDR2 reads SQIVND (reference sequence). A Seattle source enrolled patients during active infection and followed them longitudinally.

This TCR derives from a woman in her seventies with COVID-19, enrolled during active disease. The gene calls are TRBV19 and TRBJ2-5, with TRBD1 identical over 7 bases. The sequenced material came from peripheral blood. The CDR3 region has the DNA TGTGCCAGTAGTATAGGCAGGGGGTCAGAGACCCAGTACTTC. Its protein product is CASSIGRGSETQYF.